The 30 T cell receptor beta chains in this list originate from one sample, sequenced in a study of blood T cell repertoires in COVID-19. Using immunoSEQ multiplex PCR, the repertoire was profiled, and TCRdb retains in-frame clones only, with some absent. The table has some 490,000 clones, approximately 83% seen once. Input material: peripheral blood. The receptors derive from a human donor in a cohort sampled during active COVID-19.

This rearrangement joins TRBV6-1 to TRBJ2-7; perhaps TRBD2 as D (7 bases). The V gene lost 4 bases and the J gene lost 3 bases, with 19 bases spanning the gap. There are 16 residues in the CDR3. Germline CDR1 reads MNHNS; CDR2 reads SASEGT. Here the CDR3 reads CASSGPGAGVNYEQYF. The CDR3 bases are TGTGCCAGCAGTGGCCCGGGGGCGGGGGTAAACTACGAGCAGTACTTC.

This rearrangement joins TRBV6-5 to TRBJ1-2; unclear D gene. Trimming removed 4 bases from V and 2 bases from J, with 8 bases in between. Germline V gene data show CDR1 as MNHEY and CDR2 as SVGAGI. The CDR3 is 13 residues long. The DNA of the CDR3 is TGTGCCAGCAGTTTCAGTAGCAACTATGGCTACACCTTC. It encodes CASSFSSNYGYTF.

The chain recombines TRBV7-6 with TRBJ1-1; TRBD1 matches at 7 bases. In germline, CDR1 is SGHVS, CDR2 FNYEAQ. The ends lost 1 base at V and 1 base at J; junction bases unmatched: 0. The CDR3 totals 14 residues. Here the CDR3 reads CASSLGTGNTEAFF. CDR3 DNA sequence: TGTGCCAGCAGCTTAGGGACAGGGAACACTGAAGCTTTCTTT. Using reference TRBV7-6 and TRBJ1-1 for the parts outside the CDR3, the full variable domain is GAGVSQSPRYKVTKRGQDVALRCDPISGHVSLYWYRQALGQGPEFLTYFNYEAQQDKSGLPNDRFSAERPEGSISTLTIQRTEQRDSAMYRCASSLGTGNTEAFFGQGTRLTVV.

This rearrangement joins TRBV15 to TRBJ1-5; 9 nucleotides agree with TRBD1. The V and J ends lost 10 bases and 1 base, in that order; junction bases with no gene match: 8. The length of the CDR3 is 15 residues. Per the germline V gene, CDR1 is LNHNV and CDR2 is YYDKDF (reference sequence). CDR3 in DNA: TGTGCCATGCAACGAGGGACAGGGAGCAATCAGCCCCAGCATTTT. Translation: CAMQRGTGSNQPQHF.

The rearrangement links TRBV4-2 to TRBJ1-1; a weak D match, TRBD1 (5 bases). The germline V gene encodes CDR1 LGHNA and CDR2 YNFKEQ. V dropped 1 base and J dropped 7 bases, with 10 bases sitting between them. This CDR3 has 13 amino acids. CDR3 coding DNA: TGTGCCAGCAGCCAAGGACAGATAATTGAAGCTTTCTTT. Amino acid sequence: CASSQGQIIEAFF.

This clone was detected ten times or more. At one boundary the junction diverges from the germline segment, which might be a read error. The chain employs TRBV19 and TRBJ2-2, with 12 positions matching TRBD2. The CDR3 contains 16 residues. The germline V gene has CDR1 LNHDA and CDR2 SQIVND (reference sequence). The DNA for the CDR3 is TGTGCCAGTAGTTTTTGGACTAGCGGGAACCCCGGGGAGCTGTTTTTT. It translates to CASSFWTSGNPGELFF.

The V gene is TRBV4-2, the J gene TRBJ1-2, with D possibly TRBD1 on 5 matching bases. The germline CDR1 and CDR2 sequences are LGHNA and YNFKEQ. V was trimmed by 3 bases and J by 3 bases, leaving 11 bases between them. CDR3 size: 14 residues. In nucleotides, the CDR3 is TGTGCCAGCAGCCAGCAGGGTCGAGACTATGGCTACACCTTC. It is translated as CASSQQGRDYGYTF.

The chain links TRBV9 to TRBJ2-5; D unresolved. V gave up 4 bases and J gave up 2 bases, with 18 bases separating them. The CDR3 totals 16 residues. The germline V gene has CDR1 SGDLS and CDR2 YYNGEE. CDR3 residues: CASSFPVRGSQETQYF. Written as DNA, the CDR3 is TGTGCCAGCAGCTTCCCCGTACGAGGCAGTCAAGAGACCCAGTACTTC.

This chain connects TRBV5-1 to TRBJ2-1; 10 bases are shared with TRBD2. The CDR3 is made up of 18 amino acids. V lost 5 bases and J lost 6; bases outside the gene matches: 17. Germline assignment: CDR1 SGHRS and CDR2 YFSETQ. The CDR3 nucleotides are TGCGCCAGCAGTTTAGGCCTAGCGGGAGAGGTTAGTGGCAATGAGCAGTTCTTC. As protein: CASSLGLAGEVSGNEQFF.

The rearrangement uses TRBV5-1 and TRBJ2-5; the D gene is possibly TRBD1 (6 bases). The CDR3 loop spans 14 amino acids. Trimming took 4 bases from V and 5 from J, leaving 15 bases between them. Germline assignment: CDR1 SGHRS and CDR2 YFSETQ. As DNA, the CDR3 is TGCGCCAGCAGCGCAATACAGGGCGGGGAGACCCAGTACTTC. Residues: CASSAIQGGETQYF.

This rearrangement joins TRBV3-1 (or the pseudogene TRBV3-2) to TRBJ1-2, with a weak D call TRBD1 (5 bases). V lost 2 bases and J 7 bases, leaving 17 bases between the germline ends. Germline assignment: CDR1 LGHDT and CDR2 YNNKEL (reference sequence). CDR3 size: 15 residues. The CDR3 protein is CASSQRGLGVGGYTF. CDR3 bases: TGTGCCAGCAGCCAAAGGGGCCTCGGAGTAGGTGGCTACACCTTC.

For the CDR3, the DNA is TGCGCCAGCAGCTTGGGAGGGGGTCTGGTCCAAGAGACCCAGTACTTC. Protein sequence: CASSLGGGLVQETQYF. The V gene is TRBV5-1, the J gene TRBJ2-5; possible D gene TRBD1, 6 bases. The CDR3 has 16 amino acids. Between the trimmed V and J ends, which lost 0 bases and 1 base, there was a span of 13 bases. Per the germline V gene, CDR1 is SGHRS and CDR2 is YFSETQ.

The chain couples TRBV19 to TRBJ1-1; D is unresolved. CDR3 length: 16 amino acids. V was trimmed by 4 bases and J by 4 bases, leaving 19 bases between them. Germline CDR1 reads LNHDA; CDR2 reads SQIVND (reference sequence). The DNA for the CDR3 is TGTGCCAGTAGTAAAACTATTAGGACTGTCGGCACTGAAGCTTTCTTT. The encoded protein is CASSKTIRTVGTEAFF.

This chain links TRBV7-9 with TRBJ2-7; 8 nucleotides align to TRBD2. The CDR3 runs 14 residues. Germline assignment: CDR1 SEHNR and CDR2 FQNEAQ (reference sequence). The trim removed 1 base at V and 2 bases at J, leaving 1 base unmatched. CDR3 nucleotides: TGTGCCAGCAGCTTAGGCGGGGGGCCCTACGAGCAGTACTTC. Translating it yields CASSLGGGPYEQYF.

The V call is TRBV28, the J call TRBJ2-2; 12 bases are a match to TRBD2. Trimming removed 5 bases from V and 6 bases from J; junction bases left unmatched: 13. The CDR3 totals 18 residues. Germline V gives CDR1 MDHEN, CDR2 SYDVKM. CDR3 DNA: TGTGCCAGCAGTCTTAAAGTTGATGGGACTAGCGGGCCCGGGGAGCTGTTTTTT. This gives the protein CASSLKVDGTSGPGELFF.

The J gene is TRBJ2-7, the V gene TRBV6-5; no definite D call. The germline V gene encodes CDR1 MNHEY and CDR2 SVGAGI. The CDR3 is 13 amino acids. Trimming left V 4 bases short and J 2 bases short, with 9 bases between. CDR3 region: CASSSEATYEQYF. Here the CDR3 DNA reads TGTGCCAGCAGTTCCGAGGCGACCTACGAGCAGTACTTC.

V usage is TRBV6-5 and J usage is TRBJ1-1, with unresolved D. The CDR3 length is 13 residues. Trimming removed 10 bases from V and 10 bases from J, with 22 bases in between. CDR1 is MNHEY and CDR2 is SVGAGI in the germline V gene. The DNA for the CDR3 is TGTGCCACCAGAGAGACGGGATTCAGAAGAGCTTTCTTT. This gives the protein CATRETGFRRAFF.

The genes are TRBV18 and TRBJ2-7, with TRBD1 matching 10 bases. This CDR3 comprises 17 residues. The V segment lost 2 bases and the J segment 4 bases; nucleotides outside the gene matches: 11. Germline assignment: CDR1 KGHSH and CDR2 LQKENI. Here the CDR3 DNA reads TGTGCCAGCTCACCAATCGGTCCGACAGGGGGCGGGTACGAGCAGTACTTC. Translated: CASSPIGPTGGGYEQYF.

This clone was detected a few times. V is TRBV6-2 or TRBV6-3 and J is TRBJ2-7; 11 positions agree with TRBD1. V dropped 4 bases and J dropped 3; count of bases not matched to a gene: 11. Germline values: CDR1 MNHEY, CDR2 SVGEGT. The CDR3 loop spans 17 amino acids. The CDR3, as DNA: TGTGCCAGCAGTTTTCTCGGTATGGGACAGGGGGGCTACGAGCAGTACTTC. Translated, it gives CASSFLGMGQGGYEQYF.

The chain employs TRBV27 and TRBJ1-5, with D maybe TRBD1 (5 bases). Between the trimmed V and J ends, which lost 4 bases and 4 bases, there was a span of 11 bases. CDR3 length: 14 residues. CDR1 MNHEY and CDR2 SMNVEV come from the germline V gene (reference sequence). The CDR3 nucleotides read TGTGCCAGCAGTTCTGGGACTCTTAATCAGCCCCAGCATTTT. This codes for CASSSGTLNQPQHF.

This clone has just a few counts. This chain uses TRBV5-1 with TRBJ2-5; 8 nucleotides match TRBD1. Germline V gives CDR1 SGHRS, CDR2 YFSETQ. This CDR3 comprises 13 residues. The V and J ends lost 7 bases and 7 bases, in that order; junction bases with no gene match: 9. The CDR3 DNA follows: TGCGCCAGCGCCACAGGGGGTTCTGGGACCCAGTACTTC. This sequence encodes CASATGGSGTQYF.

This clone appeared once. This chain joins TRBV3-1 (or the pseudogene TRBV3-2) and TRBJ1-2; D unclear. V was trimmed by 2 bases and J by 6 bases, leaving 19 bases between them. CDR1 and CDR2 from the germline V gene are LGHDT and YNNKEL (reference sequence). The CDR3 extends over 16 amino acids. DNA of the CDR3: TGTGCCAGCAGCCAAATCCGGCGACGGGGTACGAATGGCTACACCTTC. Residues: CASSQIRRRGTNGYTF.

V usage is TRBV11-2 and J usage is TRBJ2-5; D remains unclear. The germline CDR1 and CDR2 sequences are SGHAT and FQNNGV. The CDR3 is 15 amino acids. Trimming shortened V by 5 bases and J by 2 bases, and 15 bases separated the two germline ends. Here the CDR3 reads CASSAYSSVQETQYF. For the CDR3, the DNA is TGTGCCAGCAGCGCCTACAGCTCGGTGCAAGAGACCCAGTACTTC.

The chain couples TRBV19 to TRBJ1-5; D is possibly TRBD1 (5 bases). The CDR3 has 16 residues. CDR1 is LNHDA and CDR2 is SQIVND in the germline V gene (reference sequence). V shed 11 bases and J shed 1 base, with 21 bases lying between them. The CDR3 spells CASSFQGGVSNQPQHF. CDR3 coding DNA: TGTGCCTCCAGTTTCCAGGGAGGGGTCAGCAATCAGCCCCAGCATTTT.

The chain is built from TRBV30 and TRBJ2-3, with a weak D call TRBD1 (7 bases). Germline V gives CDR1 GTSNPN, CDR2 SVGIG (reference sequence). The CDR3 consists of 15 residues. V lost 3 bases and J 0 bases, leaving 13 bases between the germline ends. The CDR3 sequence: CAWSGGQLSTDTQYF. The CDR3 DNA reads TGTGCCTGGAGCGGGGGACAGTTAAGCACAGATACGCAGTATTTT. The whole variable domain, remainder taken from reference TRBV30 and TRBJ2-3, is SQTIHQWPATLVQPVGSPLSLECTVEGTSNPNLYWYRQAAGRGLQLLFYSVGIGQISSEVPQNLSASRPQDRQFILSSKKLLLSDSGFYLCAWSGGQLSTDTQYFGPGTRLTVL.

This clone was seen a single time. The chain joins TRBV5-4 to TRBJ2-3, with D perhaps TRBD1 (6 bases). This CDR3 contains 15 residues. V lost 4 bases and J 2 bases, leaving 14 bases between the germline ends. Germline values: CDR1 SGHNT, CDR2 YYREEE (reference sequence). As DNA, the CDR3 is TGTGCCAGCAGCCTACTCCAGGGGCCCACAGATACGCAGTATTTT. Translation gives CASSLLQGPTDTQYF.

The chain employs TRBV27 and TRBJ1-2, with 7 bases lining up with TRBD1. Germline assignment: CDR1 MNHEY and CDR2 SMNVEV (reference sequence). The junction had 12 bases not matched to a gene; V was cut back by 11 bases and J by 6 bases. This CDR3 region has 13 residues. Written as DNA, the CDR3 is TGTGCCTGCGGCCTGGCAGGGGGAAATGGCTACACCTTC. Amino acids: CACGLAGGNGYTF.

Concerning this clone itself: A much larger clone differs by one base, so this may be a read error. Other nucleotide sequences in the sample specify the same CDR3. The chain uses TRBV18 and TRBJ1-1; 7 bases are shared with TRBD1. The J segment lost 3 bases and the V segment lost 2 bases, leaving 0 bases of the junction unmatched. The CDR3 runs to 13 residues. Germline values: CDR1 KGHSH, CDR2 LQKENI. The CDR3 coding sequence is TGTGCCAGCTCACCAACAGGGGACACTGAAGCTTTCTTT. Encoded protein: CASSPTGDTEAFF.

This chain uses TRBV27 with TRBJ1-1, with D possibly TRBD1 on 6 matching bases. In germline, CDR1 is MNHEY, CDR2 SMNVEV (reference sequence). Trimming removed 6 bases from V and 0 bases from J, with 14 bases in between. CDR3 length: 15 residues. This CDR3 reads CASRKQTGMNTEAFF. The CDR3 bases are TGTGCCAGCAGGAAACAGACAGGCATGAACACTGAAGCTTTCTTT.

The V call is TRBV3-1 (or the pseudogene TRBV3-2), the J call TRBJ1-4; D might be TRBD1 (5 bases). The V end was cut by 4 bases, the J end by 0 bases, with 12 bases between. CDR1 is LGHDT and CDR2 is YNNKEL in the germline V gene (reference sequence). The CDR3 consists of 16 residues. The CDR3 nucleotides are TGTGCCAGCAGCCTTTCTCTAGGGGCAACTAATGAAAAACTGTTTTTT. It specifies CASSLSLGATNEKLFF.